Below are 14 T cell receptor beta chains sequenced from a single sample in a study of cytomegalovirus exposure and HLA in healthy donors. Clones were read by immunoSEQ multiplex PCR, and TCRdb kept only the in-frame ones, dropping some. The sample consists of some 260,000 clones, more than 85% of them appearing once. Sample: PBMCs. All receptors derive from a man between 18 and 35 years old in good health and CMV-seropositive.

The chain employs TRBV6-5 and TRBJ1-4; no definite D call. The CDR3 loop spans 12 amino acids. With 7 bases removed from V and 8 bases from J, the gap between germline ends came to 11 bases. Germline V gene sequence: CDR1 MNHEY, CDR2 SVGAGI. The CDR3 spells CASTRVREKLFF. In DNA, the CDR3 is TGTGCCAGCACCAGAGTACGGGAAAAACTGTTTTTT.

The J gene is TRBJ1-3, the V gene TRBV4-2; the D is unclear. Deletions cut 5 bases from V and 1 base from J, with 9 bases between. The CDR3 has 14 residues. Germline CDR1 reads LGHNA; CDR2 reads YNFKEQ. The CDR3 nucleotides are TGTGCCAGCAGCGCCCGACAATCTGGAAACACCATATATTTT. Translating it yields CASSARQSGNTIYF.

The count of this clone is one. Other DNA sequences in this specimen translate into the identical CDR3. V and J are TRBV6-5 and TRBJ2-1; 12 bases fit TRBD2. CDR3 length equals 15 residues. V lost 0 bases, J lost 8 bases, and 2 bases stayed unmatched. CDR1 is MNHEY, CDR2 SVGAGI, per germline. CDR3 amino acids: CASSYSTSGSYEQFF. The DNA for the CDR3 is TGTGCCAGCAGTTACTCGACTAGCGGGAGTTATGAGCAGTTCTTC.

The chain combines TRBV25-1 with TRBJ2-5; D possibly corresponds to TRBD2 (7 bases). This CDR3 region has 16 residues. Germline loops: CDR1 MGHDK, CDR2 SYGVNS. V was cut by 6 bases and J by 1 base, with 18 bases left in between. For the CDR3, the DNA is TGTGCCAGCAGCAATTCCGAAAGGGGGGGCCAAGAGACCCAGTACTTC. As protein: CASSNSERGGQETQYF.

The chain uses TRBV5-1 and TRBJ2-7; 10 nucleotides agree with TRBD2. Germline loops: CDR1 SGHRS, CDR2 YFSETQ. CDR3 length: 15 amino acids. V lost 3 bases and J lost 5; bases outside the gene matches: 8. This CDR3 is CASSSASGSFNEQYF. CDR3 nucleotides: TGCGCCAGCAGCTCGGCTAGCGGGAGCTTCAACGAGCAGTACTTC.

This clone was detected only a few times. The chain has TRBV2 and TRBJ1-1; D gene ambiguous. The length of the CDR3 is 12 residues. Germline V CDR1 and CDR2: SNHLY, FYNNEI. V dropped 4 bases and J dropped 4 bases, with 7 bases sitting between them. The CDR3 DNA sequence: TGTGCCAGCAGTGCGGCCGTCACTGAAGCTTTCTTT. Translated, it gives CASSAAVTEAFF.

The genes are TRBV25-1 and TRBJ2-1; D is perhaps TRBD2 (6 bases). The CDR3 has 14 amino acids. V was cut by 5 bases and J by 3 bases, with 11 bases left in between. Germline V gives CDR1 MGHDK, CDR2 SYGVNS. In DNA form, the CDR3 reads TGTGCCAGCAGTCCTTGGGGGGTCTACAATGAGCAGTTCTTC. Residues: CASSPWGVYNEQFF. Full variable domain (outside the CDR3, taken from reference TRBV25-1 and TRBJ2-1): EADIYQTPRYLVIGTGKKITLECSQTMGHDKMYWYQQDPGMELHLIHYSYGVNSTEKGDLSSESTVSRIRTEHFPLTLESARPSHTSQYLCASSPWGVYNEQFFGPGTRLTVL.

This sequence joins TRBV5-6 and TRBJ1-2; 9 nucleotides line up with TRBD1. This CDR3 is built from 17 residues. Germline CDR1 is SGHDT and CDR2 is YYEEEE. V lost 3 bases, J lost 4 bases, and 13 bases stayed unmatched. The CDR3, as DNA: TGTGCCAGCAGCTCCCGGGACAGGGAGACGAAACCCTATGGCTACACCTTC. Translated: CASSSRDRETKPYGYTF.

The chain is built from TRBV29-1 and TRBJ2-3; 8 bases align to TRBD2. The CDR3 has 16 residues. Germline assignment: CDR1 SQVTM and CDR2 ANQGSEA. After removal of 6 bases from V and 2 bases from J, the junction contained 13 bases not matched to a gene. CDR3 region: CSVTGTRGPITDTQYF. CDR3 sequence (DNA): TGCAGCGTCACAGGGACTAGAGGGCCCATCACAGATACGCAGTATTTT.

This chain links TRBV6-6 with TRBJ1-2; D gene uncertain. CDR1 MNHNY and CDR2 SVGAGI come from the germline V gene (reference sequence). V was cut by 6 bases and J by 11 bases, with 16 bases left in between. The CDR3 totals 12 residues. Here the CDR3 DNA reads TGTGCCAGCAGAGCCGAACAAGTACGGTACACCTTC. It is translated as CASRAEQVRYTF.

The rearrangement uses TRBV29-1 and TRBJ2-3; maybe TRBD2 (6 bases). CDR1 SQVTM and CDR2 ANQGSEA come from the germline V gene. V was trimmed by 7 bases and J by 2 bases, leaving 19 bases between them. This CDR3 is built from 15 residues. CDR3 DNA: TGCAGCGCCCTCCTAGCGCCCGGCCTCACAGATACGCAGTATTTT. This encodes CSALLAPGLTDTQYF.

V gene TRBV4-2 combines with J gene TRBJ1-1; D might be TRBD1 (6 bases). The CDR3 is 16 residues long. V was clipped by 0 bases and J by 1 base, with 12 bases between them. CDR1 and CDR2 from the germline V gene are LGHNA and YNFKEQ. CDR3 nucleotides: TGTGCCAGCAGCCAAGATCTGGGGGCCTCGAACACTGAAGCTTTCTTT. Its protein is CASSQDLGASNTEAFF.

V and J are TRBV9 and TRBJ1-3; tentatively, D is TRBD1 (6 bases). The CDR3 extends over 15 amino acids. Between the trimmed V and J ends, which lost 4 bases and 1 base, there was a span of 12 bases. Germline loops: CDR1 SGDLS, CDR2 YYNGEE. The CDR3 DNA reads TGTGCCAGCAGCCCTCGACAGGCGTCTGGAAACACCATATATTTT. This codes for CASSPRQASGNTIYF.

The genes are TRBV6-1 and TRBJ2-7, with D unresolved. Trimming stripped 1 base from V and 2 bases from J, with 15 bases between. Per germline, CDR1 MNHNS and CDR2 SASEGT. The CDR3 spans 16 residues. The CDR3 spells CASSEGLRYGPYEQYF. The CDR3 coding sequence is TGTGCCAGCAGTGAAGGGTTAAGGTACGGTCCCTACGAGCAGTACTTC.